The 11 T cell receptor beta chains below all came from one sample that was sequenced in a study of human T cells and chemical hapten exposure. Via MiXCR, TCRdb re-called the RACE reads, giving one row per CDR3 protein. In the table there are around 120,000 distinct CDR3 sequences, roughly an eighth of which are singletons. The time point is: patch test 1, 2 weeks after DPC sensitization. Documented treatment: therapeutic diphenylcyclopropenone sensitization with weekly scalp DPC. This specimen was whole blood, taken in connection with sensitization to the hapten diphenylcyclopropenone (DPC). These receptors were taken from a man aged 18-30 years with alopecia areata. Some clones in this sample may be carry-over from other donors' samples.

This clonotype was found many times. The gene calls are TRBV12-3 or TRBV12-4 and TRBJ1-1; perhaps TRBD1 as D (5 bases). The CDR3 extends over 15 amino acids. The ends were cut back, 6 bases at V and 10 bases at J, with 24 bases in the middle. CDR3 nucleotides: TGTGCCAGCAGCCCCTCATGGGGGGATCACGCCGGAGCTTTCTTT. Encoded protein: CASSPSWGDHAGAFF.

The CDR3 is CASSLLRGAFSVLTF. In DNA form, the CDR3 reads TGTGCCAGCAGTTTACTAAGGGGCGCTTTTTCCGTCCTGACTTTC. V gene TRBV28 combines with J gene TRBJ2-6, with D perhaps matching TRBD1 (5 bases). The CDR3 has 15 amino acids. V lost 2 bases, J lost 12 bases, and 17 bases lay in between. Germline-derived CDR1 and CDR2 are MDHEN and SYDVKM.

V and J are TRBV5-4 and TRBJ2-3, with TRBD2 matching over 9 bases. Germline V gene data show CDR1 as SGHNT and CDR2 as YYREEE (reference sequence). The trim removed 10 bases at V and 4 bases at J, leaving 7 bases unmatched. CDR3 size: 13 residues. The DNA for the CDR3 is TGTGCCGGTAGACTAGCGGAGGCAGATACGCAGTATTTT. This encodes CAGRLAEADTQYF.

The chain is built from TRBV3-1 and TRBJ2-7; tentative D call: TRBD2 (5 bases). Trimming shortened V by 1 base and J by 3 bases, and 13 bases separated the two germline ends. Germline V CDR1 and CDR2: LGHDT, YNNKEL (reference sequence). This CDR3 has 15 amino acids. The CDR3 sequence: CASSQAADTLYEQYF. For the CDR3, the DNA is TGTGCCAGCAGCCAAGCAGCGGATACCCTCTACGAGCAGTACTTC.

The rearrangement joins TRBV20-1 to TRBJ1-1; D gene uncertain. V was cut by 3 bases and J by 6 bases, with 8 bases left in between. This CDR3 has 11 amino acids. The V gene's germline CDR1 is DFQATT and CDR2 SNEGSKA (reference sequence). CDR3 sequence (DNA): TGCAGTGCTAGCCCCGGGGCTGAAGCTTTCTTT. As protein: CSASPGAEAFF.

This chain connects TRBV9 to TRBJ1-2; D call uncertain. Germline values: CDR1 SGDLS, CDR2 YYNGEE. The ends were cut back, 2 bases at V and 0 bases at J, with 8 bases in the middle. CDR3 length: 14 amino acids. As DNA, the CDR3 is TGTGCCAGCAGCGTTGGCCCTACTAACTATGGCTACACCTTC. Translating gives CASSVGPTNYGYTF.

Ten or more counts support this clonotype. The CDR3 DNA sequence: TGTGCCAGCAGCCACATCACGGAAAGTGGAAACACCATATATTTT. Translation: CASSHITESGNTIYF. The J gene is TRBJ1-3, the V gene TRBV11-1; D is uncertain. V was shortened by 5 bases and J by 3 bases, with 14 bases between the two germline ends. The CDR3 is 15 residues long. CDR1 is SGHAT and CDR2 is FQDESV in the germline V gene (reference sequence).

This clonotype turned up a few times. The V call is TRBV5-1, the J call TRBJ2-3, with D possibly matching TRBD2 (6 bases). V was pared by 0 bases and J by 0 bases, with 11 bases between. Looked up from germline, CDR1 is SGHRS and CDR2 is YFSETQ. This CDR3 is 16 amino acids long. The CDR3 DNA reads TGCGCCAGCAGCTTGGATCCAGCGGGTAGCACAGATACGCAGTATTTT. It codes for CASSLDPAGSTDTQYF.

This chain's CDR3 is CASSQGPGSNEQFF. CDR3 in DNA: TGCGCCAGCAGCCAAGGTCCGGGTTCCAATGAGCAGTTCTTC. The chain is built from TRBV4-3 and TRBJ2-1; D is undetermined. Germline lookup yields CDR1 LGHNA and CDR2 YSLEER. This CDR3 has 14 amino acids. V lost 1 base and J lost 6, with 10 bases in between.

V and J are TRBV6-2 or TRBV6-3 and TRBJ2-3; no firm D call. The V and J ends lost 4 bases and 5 bases respectively, with 19 bases between them. The germline CDR1 and CDR2 sequences are MNHEY and SVGEGT. This CDR3 has 16 amino acids. DNA of the CDR3: TGTGCCAGCAGTTCATCCCGAGACGGCCGCCGAGATACGCAGTATTTT. Translated: CASSSSRDGRRDTQYF.

This chain links TRBV7-9 with TRBJ2-7, with no clear D. Germline CDR1 reads SEHNR; CDR2 reads FQNEAQ (reference sequence). V was pared by 5 bases and J by 2 bases, with 10 bases between. The CDR3 is 13 amino acids. Here the CDR3 DNA reads TGTGCCAGCAGCCCGACGGATGCCTACGAGCAGTACGTC. Translation: CASSPTDAYEQYV.